This is a list of T cell receptor beta chains from one sample in a study of shared clonotypes between healthy human individuals. Generated by immunoSEQ multiplex PCR, the TCRdb table keeps only in-frame clones and is missing some. This sample has some 1.4 million clones, with more than 95% found just once. The sample taken for sequencing was naive CD4+ T cells sorted from blood. These receptors were obtained from a man in his thirties or forties in good health. Each CDR3 is given with its conserved first and last residue. The order of the fields is V gene, J gene, CDR3 protein.

>TRBV7-8|TRBJ2-2
CASSILTGAGELFF
>TRBV6-5|TRBJ1-1
CASSYLMNTEAFF
>TRBV7-9|TRBJ2-3
CASSPNQGTDTQYF
>TRBV2|TRBJ2-3
CASSGGLDTQYF
>TRBV7-2|TRBJ2-3
CASSLEASIYTQYF
>TRBV5-6|TRBJ2-7
CASSFRTSGLSYEQYF
>TRBV10-3|TRBJ1-5
CAISESTGSRQPQHF
>TRBV5-1|TRBJ1-5
CASSLGDRGDQPQHF
>TRBV5-1|TRBJ2-7
CASGRDYSYEQYF
>TRBV5-1|TRBJ2-7
CASTPLKSYEQYF
>TRBV7-2|TRBJ2-1
CASSRRLDSSYNEQFF
>TRBV18|TRBJ2-4
CASSPPQPLAKNIQYF
>TRBV7-2|TRBJ2-2
CASSNRANTGELFF
>TRBV28|TRBJ1-5
CASSRSQEGQPQHF
>TRBV7-8|TRBJ2-2
CASSPRTGEGLALTGELFF
>TRBV12-2|TRBJ2-3
CASRLDGSSTDTQYF
>TRBV5-4|TRBJ2-5
CASSLLAGGVAQETQYF
>TRBV19|TRBJ1-5
CASSTDRVRNQPQHF
>TRBV10-3|TRBJ2-1
CATTPVLGSYNEQFF
>TRBV6-6|TRBJ2-1
CASSYLPDEQFF
>TRBV2|TRBJ1-4
CASNNRGLGEKLFF
>TRBV28|TRBJ2-5
CASSLRAGTQYF
>TRBV29-1|TRBJ1-1
CSVSPPDRAFSKAFF
>TRBV7-9|TRBJ2-5
CASGQQETQYF
>TRBV28|TRBJ2-7
CASSPAATGLLLSYEQYF
>TRBV13|TRBJ2-1
CASSPKGRGLAGPASYNEQFF
>TRBV2|TRBJ1-3
CASVGREPGNTIYF
>TRBV7-9|TRBJ2-5
CASSASMMREGRETQYF
>TRBV7-2|TRBJ2-3
CASSLFSYSRTDTQYF
>TRBV9|TRBJ2-6
CASSVAGAGANVLTF
>TRBV7-2|TRBJ2-1
CASGGWRALSSYNEQFF
>TRBV5-4|TRBJ2-1
CASSKDNEQFF
>TRBV10-3|TRBJ2-2
CAISLADNTGELFF
>TRBV5-1|TRBJ1-1
CASSRETKWNTEAFF
>TRBV28|TRBJ2-7
CASSLAGTGPSYEQYF
>TRBV15|TRBJ2-7
CATSRALAGGYEQYF
>TRBV9|TRBJ2-7
CASSPQRGLAWGYEQYF
>TRBV6-1|TRBJ2-5
CASSEGQAFEETQYF
>TRBV5-1|TRBJ2-3
CASSFGGQVTDTQYF
>TRBV6-6|TRBJ1-2
CASSYSGSYGYTF
>TRBV7-9|TRBJ1-1
CASSGQGGTEAFF
>TRBV6-5|TRBJ2-7
CASSGTGSYEQYF
>TRBV9|TRBJ2-5
CASSRASRGETQYF
>TRBV5-1|TRBJ2-7
CASSLVLKREIAYEQYF
>TRBV5-1|TRBJ1-2
CASRFGSGTDYGYTF
>TRBV5-5|TRBJ1-1
CASSSVLGMNTEAFF
>TRBV6-6|TRBJ2-7
CASSYLSGRAYEQYF
>TRBV28|TRBJ2-7
CASRYSGGSYEQYF
>TRBV18|TRBJ2-2
CASSSLQGGWELFF
>TRBV7-8|TRBJ2-4
CASSVIRDVRRGQYF
>TRBV30|TRBJ1-5
CAWSVDRGGQPQHF
>TRBV27|TRBJ2-1
CASSLSQVGGRAYNEQFF